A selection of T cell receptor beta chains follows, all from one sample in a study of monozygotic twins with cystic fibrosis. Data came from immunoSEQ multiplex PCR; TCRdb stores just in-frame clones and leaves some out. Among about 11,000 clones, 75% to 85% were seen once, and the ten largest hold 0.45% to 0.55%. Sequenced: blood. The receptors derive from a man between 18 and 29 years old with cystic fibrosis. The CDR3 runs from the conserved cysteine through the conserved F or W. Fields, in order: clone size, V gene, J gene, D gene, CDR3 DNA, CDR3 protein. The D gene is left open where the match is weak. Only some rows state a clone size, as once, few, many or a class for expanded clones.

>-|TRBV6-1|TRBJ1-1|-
TGTGCCAGCAGTGGGGGGGGTTTCAACACTGAAGCTTTCTTT
CASSGGGFNTEAFF
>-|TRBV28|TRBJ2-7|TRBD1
TGTGCCAGCAGTAGACAGGGAGATACCTACGAGCAGTACTTC
CASSRQGDTYEQYF
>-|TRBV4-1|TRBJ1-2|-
TGCGCCAGCAGCCAAGTTGGTACGATGCTCCGGGGCTACACCTTC
CASSQVGTMLRGYTF
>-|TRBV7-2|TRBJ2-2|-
TGTGCCAGCAGCCCGGGACGCTGGCAACGGGAGCTGTTTTTT
CASSPGRWQRELFF
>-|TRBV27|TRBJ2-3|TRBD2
TGTGCCAGCAGTTTAGGGACTAGCGGGAGCCCCGGGGCGCAGTATTTT
CASSLGTSGSPGAQYF
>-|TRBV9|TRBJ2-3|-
TGTGCCAGCAGCGTAGGTGGGCAAGATACGCAGTATTTT
CASSVGGQDTQYF
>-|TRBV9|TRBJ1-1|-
TGTGCCAGCAGCGTAGCCCCGTCTCAGAGGTGGTTGGACACTGAAGCTTTCTTT
CASSVAPSQRWLDTEAFF
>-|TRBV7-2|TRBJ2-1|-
TGTGCCAGCAGTCTAAGGGCCTTGGGATTTAATGAGCAGTTCTTC
CASSLRALGFNEQFF
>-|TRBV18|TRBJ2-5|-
TGTGCCAGCTCACTAACAGGGCAAACTCTCCAAGAGACCCAGTACTTC
CASSLTGQTLQETQYF
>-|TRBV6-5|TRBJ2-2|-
TGTGCCAGCCTCAGGGTCTGGGGCGGGGAGCTGTTTTTT
CASLRVWGGELFF
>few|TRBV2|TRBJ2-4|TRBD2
TGTGCCAGCACCCGACTAGCGGGAGGGGACGGTGCCAAAAACATTCAGTACTTC
CASTRLAGGDGAKNIQYF
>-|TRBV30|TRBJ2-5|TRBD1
TGTGCCTGGGTTACAGGGGTTGGAACCCTCTTTCGATCAGAGACCCAGTACTTC
CAWVTGVGTLFRSETQYF
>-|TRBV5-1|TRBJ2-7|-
TGCGCCAGCAGCTTGGTGGGTTCGAGCTCCTACGAGCAGTACTTC
CASSLVGSSSYEQYF
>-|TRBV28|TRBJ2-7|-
TGTGCCAGCAGTTTTCGTCCGGACGAGCAGTACTTC
CASSFRPDEQYF